The entry below gives a single T cell receptor (beta chain) sequence along with its context. Antigen unknown. Profiled with immunoSEQ multiplex PCR; TCRdb holds only in-frame clones, not every one. The sample consists of 1.6 million or so clones, around 97% of them appearing once. This sample was taken from a study of shared clonotypes between healthy human individuals. Findings and limits, study-wide: The sharing of roughly 5% of naive CD4 clonotypes was seen across several donors.

The CDR3 contains 14 residues. Trimming stripped 4 bases from V and 7 bases from J, with 17 bases between. The germline gives CDR1 LGHNA, CDR2 YSLEER. The chain recombines TRBV4-3 with TRBJ2-7; tentatively, D is TRBD2 (5 bases). This receptor was identified in a man younger than 45 in good health. The source material was naive CD4+ T cells sorted from blood. Described subset: CD45RA+ positively selected. CDR3 residues: CASSLLVSRGEQYF. CDR3 bases: TGCGCCAGCAGCCTTCTCGTAAGCCGGGGAGAGCAGTACTTC.